Reported below is one TCR beta chain. This entry belongs to a study of blood T cell repertoires in COVID-19. About the study: Samples representing acute and convalescent COVID-19 were sourced from the United States, Italy and Spain.

Enrolled through a virtual design, the participants were between roughly 18 and 90 years of age and came from under 25 US areas. Clinical history as reported by participants underpinned cohort assignment. Sequencing was performed with immunoSEQ multiplex PCR; in TCRdb, only in-frame clones are kept and a portion is missing. This table holds under 300,000 clones, approximately 88% found once. Sequencing was performed on PBMCs or T cells enriched from blood (not recorded which). The sequence came from a woman aged 25 to 39 who had recovered from COVID-19.

The CDR3 region has the DNA TGTGCCAGCAGTTCCTACAGGGGGGAGAACACTGAAGCTTTCTTT. It codes for CASSSYRGENTEAFF. The chain couples TRBV6-6 to TRBJ1-1; 8 bases line up with TRBD1. The J segment lost 1 base and the V segment lost 4 bases, leaving 5 bases of the junction unmatched. The CDR3 is 15 amino acids. CDR1 is MNHNY, CDR2 SVGAGI, per germline (reference sequence).